Here is one T cell receptor (beta chain) with its context. V was cut by 0 bases and J by 1 base, with 7 bases left in between. Germline CDR1 is SGHDT and CDR2 is YYEEEE. CDR3 size: 14 residues. The record originates from a study of blood T cell repertoires in COVID-19. In the authors' workflow: It was from reference gene primer amplification that nucleated cell counts were estimated. Method: immunoSEQ multiplex PCR; TCRdb's copy keeps in-frame clones and lacks some. V, J and clone size derive from that table, while D and trimming were established from the DNA sequence. Of 350,000 to 400,000 clones listed, around nine tenths are singletons. Assignment of participants to cohorts was predicated upon participant-reported clinical history.

Specimen: PBMCs or T cells enriched from blood (not recorded which). V gene TRBV5-6 combines with J gene TRBJ1-1; no definite D call. This TCR derives from a woman aged 25 to 45 with acute COVID-19. CDR3 bases: TGTGCCAGCAGCTTGGGGGCACAGAACACTGAAGCTTTCTTT. It yields the protein CASSLGAQNTEAFF. The full variable domain, in which reference TRBV5-6 and TRBJ1-1 provide the parts outside the CDR3, is DAGVTQSPTHLIKTRGQQVTLRCSPKSGHDTVSWYQQALGQGPQFIFQYYEEEERQRGNFPDRFSGHQFPNYSSELNVNALLLGDSALYLCASSLGAQNTEAFFGQGTRLTVV.